This is a list of T cell receptor beta chains from one sample in a study of CD8 T cells in ankylosing spondylitis. TCRdb itself ran the 5' RACE reads through MiXCR, one entry per CDR3 protein. In the table there are 250,000 to 350,000 distinct CDR3 sequences, 8% of which are singletons. Sequenced material: blood, either unsorted or a sorted T cell fraction (not recorded which). The receptors were sampled from a male donor with ankylosing spondylitis. The CDR3 runs from the conserved cysteine through the conserved F or W. A D gene is named only where the DNA matches it firmly. Rows give clone size only sometimes, using once, few, many, or a class for an expanded clone.

d_call	v_call	j_call	clone_size	cdr3_nt	cdr3_aa
TRBD1	TRBV5-1	TRBJ2-7	few	TGCGCCAGCAGCTTGGTTCGGGACAGGGCGTTGTTCAGCGAGCAGTACTTC	CASSLVRDRALFSEQYF
.	TRBV10-3	TRBJ2-2	.	TGTGCCATCAGGACGGGAGCAGCCGGGGAGCTGTTTTTT	CAIRTGAAGELFF
.	TRBV7-2	TRBJ1-2	.	TGTGCCAGCAGCTTAGCCGGCGCCGCAAAGGGCTACACCTTC	CASSLAGAAKGYTF
TRBD1	TRBV2	TRBJ2-5	.	TGTGCCAGCCGTCCAGGGGGCTTTGAGACCCAGTACTTC	CASRPGGFETQYF
.	TRBV4-3	TRBJ2-2	.	TGCGCCAGCAGCCAAGATCCCCAAGGGGCGAACACCGGGGAGCTGTTTTTT	CASSQDPQGANTGELFF
TRBD2	TRBV5-1	TRBJ2-1	.	TGCGCCTCCTCCCCCGGCGGGAGTCCCTACAATGAGCAGTTCTTC	CASSPGGSPYNEQFF
.	TRBV7-9	TRBJ1-1	.	TGTGCCAGCAGCCTGCTTCCGGACACTGAAGCTTTCTTT	CASSLLPDTEAFF
TRBD1	TRBV2	TRBJ1-5	.	TGTGCCAGCAGTGCAACGAGACAGGGAAGGAATCAGCCCCAGCATTTT	CASSATRQGRNQPQHF
TRBD1	TRBV28	TRBJ1-2	few	TGTGCCAGCAGGACCGAGGGACAGGGAGACTATGGCTACACCTTC	CASRTEGQGDYGYTF
.	TRBV12-3/TRBV12-4	TRBJ2-1	few	TGTGCCAGCAGCCGACCCCTTGGCCAGAGCTCCTACAATGAGCAGTTCTTC	CASSRPLGQSSYNEQFF
TRBD2	TRBV20-1	TRBJ2-7	few	TGCAGTGCTAACCCCGGGACTAGCGACTACGAGCAGTACTTC	CSANPGTSDYEQYF
TRBD1	TRBV5-1	TRBJ1-1	few	TGCGCCAGCAGCTTCACTCAGGGGGCTGACACTGAAGCTTTCTTT	CASSFTQGADTEAFF
TRBD2	TRBV4-1	TRBJ2-7	few	TGCGCCGCGGCGGGAGGGCCTGAGCGAGAGCAGTACTTC	CAAAGGPEREQYF
.	TRBV7-8	TRBJ2-3	many	TGTGCCAGCAGCTTTGAGGGCAGGGCAGATACGCAGTATTTT	CASSFEGRADTQYF
.	TRBV3-1	TRBJ2-1	.	TGTGCCAGCAGCCAACAAACAGGGTTCGGTGAGCAGTTCTTC	CASSQQTGFGEQFF
.	TRBV11-3	TRBJ1-1	few	TGTGCCAGCAGCGGCAGGTCGTCGAACACTGAAGCTTTCTTT	CASSGRSSNTEAFF
.	TRBV15	TRBJ2-1	.	TGTGCCACCGGACTGATCCTTGACAATGAGCAGTTCTTC	CATGLILDNEQFF
TRBD2	TRBV29-1	TRBJ2-1	once	TGCAGCGTTGAGGGACTAGCGGGGAATTACAATGAGCAGTTCTTC	CSVEGLAGNYNEQFF
.	TRBV29-1	TRBJ2-1	many	TGCAGCGTTGGCGCCGGGGGGCATGAGCAGTTCTTC	CSVGAGGHEQFF
.	TRBV6-5	TRBJ1-1	many	TGTGCCGCAACGTCCCAGACCTCAGCTTTCTTT	CAATSQTSAFF
TRBD2	TRBV12-3/TRBV12-4	TRBJ2-7	.	TGTGCCAGCGGTCTAGCGGGAATGGTCTACGAGCAGTACTTC	CASGLAGMVYEQYF
.	TRBV4-2	TRBJ2-1	once	TGTGCCAGCAGCCCCTCGGGGGACAATGAGCAGTTCTTC	CASSPSGDNEQFF
.	TRBV12-3/TRBV12-4	TRBJ1-2	few	TGTGCCAGCAGTGCCGCTCCCGGGATACGATATGGCTACACCTTC	CASSAAPGIRYGYTF
TRBD1	TRBV5-6	TRBJ2-5	many	TGTGCCAGCAGCTTGGGCCAGGGGGCAGGGGAGACCCAGTACTTC	CASSLGQGAGETQYF
.	TRBV7-8	TRBJ2-1	.	TGTGCCAGCAGCGACCGGGCCACGGGACGCGGTGAGCAGTTCTTC	CASSDRATGRGEQFF
.	TRBV4-1	TRBJ2-5	few	TGCGCCAGCAGCCAACAGGGATACAGCCAAGAGACCCAGTACTTC	CASSQQGYSQETQYF
.	TRBV10-3	TRBJ1-1	.	TGTGCCATTCAGGATGATTACAACACTGAAGCTTTCTTT	CAIQDDYNTEAFF
.	TRBV11-2	TRBJ2-5	.	TGTGCCAGCAGCGTCGTTATCGAGACCCAGTACTTC	CASSVVIETQYF
TRBD2	TRBV11-2	TRBJ2-3	.	TGTGCCAGCAGCTTAAGGCCTCGGACTAGCTGGAGCACAGATACGCAGTATTTT	CASSLRPRTSWSTDTQYF
TRBD1	TRBV5-4	TRBJ2-7	few	TGTGCCAGCAGCAACCGGGACAGGAACCCCTACGAGCAGTACTTC	CASSNRDRNPYEQYF
TRBD1	TRBV4-1	TRBJ2-7	many	TGCGCCAGCAGCCATTTAATCACCGGGACAGGTGACTACGAGCAGTACTTC	CASSHLITGTGDYEQYF
.	TRBV7-9	TRBJ2-1	few	TGTGCCAGCAGCCGGGAAATCGGGGGCTCCTACAATGAGCAGTTCTTC	CASSREIGGSYNEQFF
TRBD2	TRBV29-1	TRBJ2-7	few	TGCAGCGTTGAATCCAACGGGGCAGCGGGGACCTACGAGCAGTACTTC	CSVESNGAAGTYEQYF
TRBD2	TRBV5-1	TRBJ2-3	.	TGCGCCAGCAGCTTGGGCGGGAGTAACACAGATACGCAGTATTTT	CASSLGGSNTDTQYF
.	TRBV29-1	TRBJ2-1	many	TGCAGCGTTCCACTAATCGGGACGAACGAGCAGTTCTTC	CSVPLIGTNEQFF
.	TRBV7-6	TRBJ2-3	few	TGTGCCAGCCGCCTTTTTGTTTCTTTAGATACGCAGTATTTT	CASRLFVSLDTQYF
.	TRBV11-3	TRBJ2-2	.	TGTGCCAGCAGCCACCGCGGTGGTAGTTGGGTTTCCGGGGAGCTGTTTTTT	CASSHRGGSWVSGELFF
.	TRBV12-3/TRBV12-4	TRBJ2-5	.	TGTGCCAGCAGTTTACACGGGAGTGTAGGGGAGACCCAGTACTTC	CASSLHGSVGETQYF
TRBD2	TRBV6-1	TRBJ2-1	few	TGTGCCAGCAGGGACATGACTAGCTACGATGAGCAGTTCTTC	CASRDMTSYDEQFF
.	TRBV27	TRBJ1-1	.	TGTGCCAGCAGTTTATTCGGGGGAGGTGACACTGAAGCTTTCTTT	CASSLFGGGDTEAFF
TRBD2	TRBV24-1	TRBJ2-3	few	TGTGCCACCAGTGATTCGGGGGAGGGGCTCCCAGATACGCAGTATTTT	CATSDSGEGLPDTQYF
.	TRBV10-2	TRBJ2-5	.	TGCGCCACCGCCCTAGGACGAGCGCAAGAGACCCAGTACTTC	CATALGRAQETQYF
.	TRBV4-1	TRBJ1-1	.	TGCGCCAGCAGCCAAGGGAGAGGGGCGGGCATGAACACTGAAGCTTTCTTT	CASSQGRGAGMNTEAFF
.	TRBV9	TRBJ2-5	few	TGTGCCAGCAACACAGGCTCTCTGTACCAAGAGACCCAGTACTTC	CASNTGSLYQETQYF
.	TRBV29-1	TRBJ2-7	many	TGCAGCGTGACCCATCAAGGTTCCTACGAGCAGTACTTC	CSVTHQGSYEQYF
.	TRBV11-2	TRBJ2-3	.	TGTGCCAGCAGCTTATCTTTCCAAGACTACACAGATACGCAGTATTTT	CASSLSFQDYTDTQYF
.	TRBV28	TRBJ2-1	.	TGTGCCAGCAGTTTAAGTAGGCAGGTTGGGAATGAGCAGTTCTTC	CASSLSRQVGNEQFF
TRBD1	TRBV7-3	TRBJ2-2	many	TGTGCCAGCAGCTTAACAAGGACAGGGAGCACCGGGGAGCTGTTTTTT	CASSLTRTGSTGELFF
TRBD2	TRBV18	TRBJ2-7	few	TGTGCCAGCTCACCAACACTAGCGGGATCCTACGAGCAGTACTTC	CASSPTLAGSYEQYF
.	TRBV6-2/TRBV6-3	TRBJ2-7	many	TGTGCCAGCCTCCGCAGGGAGGCCTACGAGCAGTACTTC	CASLRREAYEQYF
.	TRBV3-1	TRBJ1-5	few	TGTGCCAGCAGCCTCCCCCCAGACATGAATCAGCCCCAGCATTTT	CASSLPPDMNQPQHF
.	TRBV11-1	TRBJ2-6	.	TGTGCCAGCACCCCTACCGCTCTGTCCGGGGGCCGGACAACTGGGGCCAACGTCCTGACTTTC	CASTPTALSGGRTTGANVLTF
TRBD1	TRBV4-1	TRBJ2-7	few	TGCGCCAGCAGCCAAGAGTCGGACAGGGGATACGAGCAGTACTTC	CASSQESDRGYEQYF
TRBD1	TRBV5-1	TRBJ2-2	few	TGCGCCAGCAGCCCCGGACAGGGGGCGTCCGGGGAGCTGTTTTTT	CASSPGQGASGELFF
TRBD1	TRBV12-3/TRBV12-4	TRBJ2-2	few	TGTGCCAGCAGACCCAGGGGGACCGGGGAGCTGTTTTTT	CASRPRGTGELFF
.	TRBV20-1	TRBJ1-5	many	TGCAGTGCTACTGGAGTGGATCAGCCCCAGCATTTT	CSATGVDQPQHF